Following are 6 T cell receptor beta chains from one sample sequenced in a study of tumor and adjacent non-tumor tissue in lung cancer (dated by TCRdb to 2016 to 2018). The method behind the library was multiplex PCR. The instrument given in TCRdb is Illumina HiSeq 2500. Following protocols modified from ARM-PCR, the researchers constructed TCRbeta libraries through three rounds of nested PCR with primers (Table S4). TCRdb handled the public reads itself, with Q25 trimming in fastp and clone calling in MiXCR, and kept productive beta chains. Every CDR3 protein is listed once, alongside the most common genes and DNA of its rows. The sample records about 110,000 distinct CDR3 sequences, about 65% of which are singletons. The ten biggest clones cover around 17% of the sample. RNA was isolated from bulk unsorted tissue, and RNA quality was assessed with a NanoDrop ND-1000 and an Agilent 2100. Distant non-tumor tissue taken more than 3 cm from the tumor edge was used as the normal lung sample.

Specimen: distant non-tumor lung tissue. The receptors here all came from a man aged 60 to 69 with non-small cell lung cancer.

In regard to this clonotype: A junction boundary mismatches the germline segment, possibly from a read error. V usage is TRBV29-1 and J usage is TRBJ1-1; 8 nucleotides align to TRBD1. CDR3 length: 14 residues. The germline CDR1 and CDR2 sequences are SQVTM and ANQGSEA. The CDR3 spells CSVLVGQVNTEALF. The CDR3 DNA follows: TGCAGCGTTTTAGTGGGACAGGTGAACACTGAAGCTCTCTTT.

On this clonotype: A read error is possible here, since a much larger clone lies one base away. The rearrangement links TRBV20-1 to TRBJ2-1, with 15 nucleotides matching TRBD2. The CDR3 sequence is 15 residues long. Germline assignment: CDR1 DFQATT and CDR2 SNEGSKA (reference sequence). For the CDR3, the DNA is TGCAGTGCTACGCCGGGACTAGCGGGGGGCTATGAGAAGTTCTTC. Protein: CSATPGLAGGYEKFF.

This clonotype was found a few times. This sequence may be a read error, since a much larger clone differs from it by one base. The genes are TRBV18 and TRBJ2-1; no clear D. The CDR3 runs to 10 residues. Germline CDR1 reads KGHSH; CDR2 reads LQKENI. CDR3 sequence reads: CVSSGDEQFF. Written as DNA, the CDR3 is TGTGTCAGCTCTGGGGATGAGCAGTTCTTC.

This chain links TRBV20-1 with TRBJ1-1, with D hard to call. V was cut by 0 bases and J by 2 bases, with 13 bases left in between. Germline V gene lookup returns CDR1 DFQATT and CDR2 SNEGSKA (reference sequence). This CDR3 has 15 residues. The CDR3 DNA sequence: TGCAGTGCTAGAGATCTGGTGCTCGGTAACACTGAAGCTTTCTTT. This translates into CSARDLVLGNTEAFF.

This clonotype appeared once. A junction boundary mismatches the germline segment, possibly from a read error. The V call is TRBV4-3, the J call TRBJ1-4; 8 bases align to TRBD1. Germline-derived CDR1 and CDR2 are LGHNA and YSLEER. The CDR3 is made up of 14 amino acids. CDR3 region: CARSRDRLQVKLFF. CDR3 sequence (DNA): TGCGCCAGGAGCCGGGACAGGCTGCAGGTGAAACTGTTTTTT.

This clonotype was seen a handful of times. One end of the junction varies from germline; a read error may be responsible. V is TRBV11-2 and J is TRBJ1-1; D unclear. This CDR3 region has 14 residues. Germline loops: CDR1 SGHAT, CDR2 FQNNGV. CDR3 region: CASSSRMGNTGAFF. The CDR3 nucleotides read TGTGCCAGCAGCTCGCGAATGGGGAACACTGGAGCTTTCTTT.